This T cell receptor beta chain emerged from a study of blood T cell repertoires in COVID-19. The ends were cut back, 2 bases at V and 2 bases at J, with 5 bases in the middle. The CDR3 is 14 residues long. Germline V lookup: CDR1 SGDLS, CDR2 YYNGEE. This clone was counted between two and nine times. Assay used: immunoSEQ multiplex PCR; TCRdb lists only in-frame clones, some missing. This sample has roughly 230,000 clones, with under 85% found just once. This receptor was identified in a human donor in a cohort sampled during active COVID-19. This chain uses TRBV9 with TRBJ2-6; the D gene is possibly TRBD2 (5 bases). Specimen: peripheral blood. Here the CDR3 reads CASSVGAGANVLTF. CDR3 coding DNA: TGTGCCAGCAGCGTCGGGGCTGGGGCCAACGTCCTGACTTTC.